The 9 T cell receptor beta chains listed next were all sequenced from one sample in a study of shared T cell receptors in the human thymus (dated by TCRdb to the early 2020s). Libraries were built with the immunoSEQ multiplex PCR assay. What TCRdb holds here is the immuneACCESS table cut down to in-frame rearrangements. Part of the clones is not present; checked against another copy, under half of the missing clones reflect an unresolved V gene, and the others are unexplained. The sample table shows 500,000 to 550,000 clones, and about four fifths are seen once. Clones ranked in the top ten supply about 0.013% of the sample. The sample also formed part of further work on human thymus T cells.

Input material: thymocytes. Every receptor here comes from a boy in the first two years of life with a congenital heart defect. Donor details come from another sample of the same person, matched by shared clones.

For the CDR3, the DNA is TGCGCCAGCAGCGCCTCCGGGACTAGCGGGAGGCCAGAATACAATGAGCAGTTCTTC. Translated: CASSASGTSGRPEYNEQFF. This chain links TRBV5-1 with TRBJ2-1; TRBD2 matches 15 bases. Looked up from germline, CDR1 is SGHRS and CDR2 is YFSETQ. Trimming cost V 4 bases and J 4 bases; bases outside gene matches: 12. The CDR3 consists of 19 residues.

The count of this clone is one. For the CDR3, the DNA is TGCGCCAGCAGCCAAGATTGGGCGACAGGGGCCCTAGCCAAAAACATTCAGTACTTC. It is translated as CASSQDWATGALAKNIQYF. The J gene is TRBJ2-4, the V gene TRBV4-3, with TRBD1 matching 8 bases. Germline values: CDR1 LGHNA, CDR2 YSLEER. V trimming: 0 bases; J trimming: 0 bases; junction bases outside the gene matches: 10. The CDR3 runs to 19 residues.

V gene TRBV27 combines with J gene TRBJ1-5; 7 positions agree with TRBD1. This CDR3 has 21 residues. Trimming at V came to 0 bases and at J to 4 bases, leaving 21 bases not matched to a gene. CDR1 and CDR2 from the germline V gene are MNHEY and SMNVEV (reference sequence). The CDR3 DNA reads as TGTGCCAGCAGTTTATCGGCCGCCGGGACAGACCCTTATAGCTGGAATCAGCCCCAGCATTTT. Protein: CASSLSAAGTDPYSWNQPQHF.

The rearrangement links TRBV27 to TRBJ2-3, with TRBD2 matching 9 bases. With V trimmed by 2 bases and J by 0 bases, 6 bases remained unmatched. Per the germline V gene, CDR1 is MNHEY and CDR2 is SMNVEV (reference sequence). This CDR3 is built from 17 residues. The DNA of the CDR3 is TGTGCCAGCAGTTTACCCGATAGCGGGGGAAGCACAGATACGCAGTATTTT. This gives the protein CASSLPDSGGSTDTQYF.

The gene calls are TRBV28 and TRBJ2-7; D is possibly TRBD1 (6 bases). Trimming left V 3 bases short and J 0 bases short, with 15 bases between. Germline CDR1 and CDR2: MDHEN and SYDVKM. There are 16 residues in the CDR3. The CDR3 DNA follows: TGTGCCAGCAGTTTTAACGGGACACCCAGCTCCTACGAGCAGTACTTC. It codes for CASSFNGTPSSYEQYF.

This clone has only one observation. One junction end does not reproduce the germline sequence, and a read error may be involved. This specimen includes other DNA sequences encoding the same CDR3. This chain joins TRBV29-1 and TRBJ2-3, with 10 bases matching TRBD1. Germline loops: CDR1 SQVTM, CDR2 ANQGSEA. The CDR3 spans 16 residues. The CDR3 protein is CSAPGGRDRGTDTQYF. CDR3 nucleotides: TGCAGCGCCCCCGGCGGAAGGGACAGGGGCACGGATACGCAGTATTTT.

The chain carries TRBV5-5 and TRBJ2-7; 13 bases fit TRBD2. The CDR3 runs 16 residues. Germline V lookup: CDR1 SGHKS, CDR2 YYEKEE (reference sequence). V lost 4 bases to trimming and J lost 10 bases; unmatched junction nucleotides: 14. The CDR3 DNA reads as TGTGCCAGCAGCGGGGGACTAGCGGGATTTCCTTCCAGACAGTACTTC. Its translation is CASSGGLAGFPSRQYF.

In this sample, this clone turned up once. The chain joins TRBV5-1 to TRBJ2-5; TRBD2 agrees at 7 bases. The CDR3 has 16 amino acids. Germline lookup yields CDR1 SGHRS and CDR2 YFSETQ. Trimming took 6 bases from V and 4 from J; bases not matched to a gene: 15. CDR3 DNA: TGCGCCAGCACCCCCTCGGCTACTAGCGAAGGAGAGACCCAGTACTTC. Its protein product is CASTPSATSEGETQYF.

The V gene is TRBV29-1, the J gene TRBJ2-1; 10 nucleotides agree with TRBD2. The CDR3 length is 14 residues. Germline assignment: CDR1 SQVTM and CDR2 ANQGSEA. Trimming cost V 4 bases and J 6 bases; bases outside gene matches: 6. In DNA, the CDR3 is TGCAGCGTTGCATCGGCTAGCGGGGGCAATGAGCAGTTCTTC. It translates to CSVASASGGNEQFF.